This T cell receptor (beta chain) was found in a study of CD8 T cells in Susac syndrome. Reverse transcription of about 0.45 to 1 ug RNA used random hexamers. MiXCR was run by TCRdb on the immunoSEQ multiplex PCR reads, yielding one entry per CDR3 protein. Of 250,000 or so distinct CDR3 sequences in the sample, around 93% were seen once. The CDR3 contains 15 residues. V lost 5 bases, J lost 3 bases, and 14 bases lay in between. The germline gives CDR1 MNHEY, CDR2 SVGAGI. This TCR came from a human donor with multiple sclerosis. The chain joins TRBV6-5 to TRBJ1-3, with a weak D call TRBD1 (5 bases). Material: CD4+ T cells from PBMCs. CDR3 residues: CASSQGGLGGNTIYF. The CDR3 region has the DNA TGTGCCAGCAGTCAGGGAGGCCTAGGTGGAAACACCATATATTTT.